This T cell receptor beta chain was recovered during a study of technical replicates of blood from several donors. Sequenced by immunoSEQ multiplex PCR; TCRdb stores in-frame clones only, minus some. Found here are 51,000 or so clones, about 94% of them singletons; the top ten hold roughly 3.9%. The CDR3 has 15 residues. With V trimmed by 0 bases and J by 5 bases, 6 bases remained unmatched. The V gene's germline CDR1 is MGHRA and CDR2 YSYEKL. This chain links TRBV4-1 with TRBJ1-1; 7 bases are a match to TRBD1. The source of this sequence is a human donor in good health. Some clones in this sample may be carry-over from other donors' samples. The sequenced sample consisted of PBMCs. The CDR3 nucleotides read TGCGCCAGCAGCCAAGACCCAGGGGGTTGGACTGAAGCTTTCTTT. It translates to CASSQDPGGWTEAFF.